What follows is one TCR beta chain and its context. TCRdb keeps only in-frame clones here, not all; method: immunoSEQ multiplex PCR. The table includes 53,000 or so clones, 84% detected once. V was cut by 2 bases and J by 6 bases, with 12 bases left in between. Per the germline V gene, CDR1 is LNHDA and CDR2 is SQIVND (reference sequence). CDR3 length: 14 residues. This entry comes from a study of blood T cell repertoires in COVID-19. Sequences were obtained from peripheral blood. The chain couples TRBV19 to TRBJ2-3, with D uncertain. The TCR originated in an older man with active COVID-19. CDR3 loop: CASSISTRRDTQYF. As DNA, the CDR3 is TGTGCCAGTAGTATAAGCACGCGGCGGGATACGCAGTATTTT.